Listed below are T cell receptor beta chains from one sample, sequenced in a study of blood T cell repertoires in COVID-19. TCRdb keeps only in-frame clones here, not all; method: immunoSEQ multiplex PCR. The sample has around 80,000 clones, around 88% seen once; the top ten hold roughly 0.58%. The sequencing input was peripheral blood. The receptor source for this set is a man aged 60 to 69 with acute or convalescent COVID-19. Each CDR3 is given with its conserved first and last residue. The D gene is left open where the match is weak. Rows may omit the clone size; those that give it use once, few, many or a size class.

TGTGCCAGTAGTAAAATAGAATGGGGGCAACAGCCCCAGCATTTT CASSKIEWGQQPQHF TRBJ1-5 NA TRBV19 NA
TGTGCCAGCAGCCCTCTAGGGACTCAAACACAAGAGACCCAGTACTTC CASSPLGTQTQETQYF TRBJ2-5 NA TRBV11-2 NA
TGTGCCTGGAGTGTATGGGAAGGGGGAGAGCAGTACTTC CAWSVWEGGEQYF TRBJ2-7 NA TRBV30 NA
TGTGCCAGCAGCCTCGGACTAGCGGGGGTTGAGACCCAGTACTTC CASSLGLAGVETQYF TRBJ2-5 NA TRBV5-4 TRBD2
TGTGCCAGCAGTCCGCGCGGGGGGTCTTCCACCGGGGAGCTGTTTTTT CASSPRGGSSTGELFF TRBJ2-2 NA TRBV7-2 TRBD2
TGTGCCAGCAGCGTCCGAGGAGGTGAAAAACTGTTTTTT CASSVRGGEKLFF TRBJ1-4 NA TRBV9 NA
TGTGCCACCAGTGATCCGACAGGAGATAACTATGGCTACACCTTC CATSDPTGDNYGYTF TRBJ1-2 once TRBV24-1 NA
TGTGCCAGCAGTCTAAAACAGGGGGAGCGATACAATGAGCAGTTCTTC CASSLKQGERYNEQFF TRBJ2-1 NA TRBV27 TRBD1
TGTGCCAGCAGTTTCGCGACAGGGGGCTCAGATACGCAGTATTTT CASSFATGGSDTQYF TRBJ2-3 NA TRBV28 TRBD1
TGTGCCAGCAGTTTTGGACTAGCGGGAGATGTTGAGCAGTTCTTC CASSFGLAGDVEQFF TRBJ2-1 NA TRBV27 TRBD2
TGTGCCTGGAATGGACTAGCGGGTCAAGAGACCCAGTACTTC CAWNGLAGQETQYF TRBJ2-5 NA TRBV30 TRBD2
TGTGCCAGCAGTGCCCCCGGGATTTATGGCTACACCTTC CASSAPGIYGYTF TRBJ1-2 once TRBV6-2/TRBV6-3 NA
TGTGCCAGCAGACTACCGGGAGGGAGCTCCTACGAGCAGTACTTC CASRLPGGSSYEQYF TRBJ2-7 NA TRBV2 TRBD2
TGTGCCATCAGTGAGCGGAGCTATGGCTACACCTTC CAISERSYGYTF TRBJ1-2 NA TRBV10-3 NA
TGTGCCAGCAGCTCTAGGGGGACCGGGAACACTGAAGCTTTCTTT CASSSRGTGNTEAFF TRBJ1-1 NA TRBV11-3 NA
TGTGCCAGCAGCTGGACGGGAATTGAAGCTTTCTTT CASSWTGIEAFF TRBJ1-1 NA TRBV7-9 NA
TGCAGCGGGGGTCGCACTTACAATGAGCAGTTCTTC CSGGRTYNEQFF TRBJ2-1 NA TRBV29-1 NA
TGTGCTAGTGGTTTGGGGCTAGCGGGTGCGAGCTCCTACGAGCAGTACTTC CASGLGLAGASSYEQYF TRBJ2-7 few TRBV12-5 TRBD2
TGTGCCAGCAGTTCCTACCAAACAGATACGCAGTATTTT CASSSYQTDTQYF TRBJ2-3 NA TRBV6-6 NA
TGTGCCAGCAGAGAACGTTCGGGACAGAATAATGAAAAACTGTTTTTT CASRERSGQNNEKLFF TRBJ1-4 NA TRBV27 TRBD1
TGTGCCAGCAGCCCACTGGGACTAGCAGCCTTTTACTTC CASSPLGLAAFYF TRBJ2-7 NA TRBV3-1/TRBV3-2 TRBD2
TGTGCCAGCAGCTTTCATAGCAATCAGCCCCAGCATTTT CASSFHSNQPQHF TRBJ1-5 NA TRBV7-2 NA
TGTGCCACCAGTGATGAAACTTCTAGCGGGGTCACAGATACGCAGTATTTT CATSDETSSGVTDTQYF TRBJ2-3 NA TRBV24-1 TRBD2
TGTGCCAGCAGCCTGGGACAGGGGCAGAATATTGAAAAACTGTTTTTT CASSLGQGQNIEKLFF TRBJ1-4 few TRBV13 TRBD1
TGTGCCAGCAGCCTGCGTGAGGGGGCTAACTATGGCTACACCTTC CASSLREGANYGYTF TRBJ1-2 NA TRBV9 NA
TGCGCCAGCAGTCGACCTTGGACGGGACAACTGTCGTACGAGCAGTACTTC CASSRPWTGQLSYEQYF TRBJ2-7 NA TRBV10-2 NA
TGTGCCTGGGGTCCGGGGGTCAGTAATGAGCAGTTCTTC CAWGPGVSNEQFF TRBJ2-1 NA TRBV30 NA
TGTGCCAGCGAACAGGGGGTTAACGAAAAACTGTTTTTT CASEQGVNEKLFF TRBJ1-4 NA TRBV6-5 TRBD1
TGTGCCAGCAGCCGCTGGACAACTAGCACAGATACGCAGTATTTT CASSRWTTSTDTQYF TRBJ2-3 NA TRBV14 NA
TGTGCCAGCAGCCAAAGGGGCGGGAACACCGGGGAGCTGTTTTTT CASSQRGGNTGELFF TRBJ2-2 few TRBV27 NA
TGTGCCAGTAACTATAGGGGGTATGATCAGCCCCAGCATTTT CASNYRGYDQPQHF TRBJ1-5 NA TRBV19 NA
TGTGCCAGCAGTGTAAAGGACAGGGAGGGCACTGAAGCTTTCTTT CASSVKDREGTEAFF TRBJ1-1 few TRBV27 TRBD1
TGTGCCAGCAGTCCCGCTTGGGCTAGCGGGTTTGACTACGAGCAGTACTTC CASSPAWASGFDYEQYF TRBJ2-7 NA TRBV5-6 TRBD2
TGTGCCAGCAGCGTAGGAGGCTCGGGCTCTGGAAACACCATATATTTT CASSVGGSGSGNTIYF TRBJ1-3 NA TRBV9 NA
TGCGCCAGCAGCCCCACAGGGACCATTCTTAGGCCCCAGCATTTT CASSPTGTILRPQHF TRBJ1-5 NA TRBV10-2 NA
TGTGCCAGCAGCCATGCCTGGGCTAGCGGGAGTCTCAACGAGCAGTACTTC CASSHAWASGSLNEQYF TRBJ2-7 NA TRBV3-1/TRBV3-2 TRBD2
TGTGCCAGCAGTTCTCCTTCGACAGGTGGGCCTGAAGCTTTCTTT CASSSPSTGGPEAFF TRBJ1-1 NA TRBV6-5 NA
TGTGCCAGCAGCCCGAGACAGGACAGGGAAAATAGGCGCGAGCAGTACTTC CASSPRQDRENRREQYF TRBJ2-7 once TRBV9 TRBD1
TGTGCCAGCAGCGGGACTAGCGGGAGTCGCCATGAGCAGTTCTTC CASSGTSGSRHEQFF TRBJ2-1 NA TRBV2 TRBD2
TGTGCCTGGAGTAGAAGCGGCGGGTCAGATACGCAGTATTTT CAWSRSGGSDTQYF TRBJ2-3 NA TRBV30 NA
TGTGCCAGTATTCTTGACAGGGAAGCTTTCTTT CASILDREAFF TRBJ1-1 NA TRBV19 NA
TGTGCCAGCACCCGCGGGGGGGAAGGCGCAGATACGCAGTATTTT CASTRGGEGADTQYF TRBJ2-3 NA TRBV10-3 TRBD2
TGTGCCAGCAGCCCGGACAGGGAATCTTCACCCCTCCACTTT CASSPDRESSPLHF TRBJ1-6 NA TRBV7-9 TRBD1
TGTGCCAGCAGTCAACCGGGATCCTTGAACACTGAAGCTTTCTTT CASSQPGSLNTEAFF TRBJ1-1 NA TRBV6-2/TRBV6-3 NA
TGCGCCAGCAGCCCAGGGGAGCAATACGAGCAGTACTTC CASSPGEQYEQYF TRBJ2-7 NA TRBV5-1 NA
TGTGCCACCAGCGGTTCTACTTCCGGGGGGTCCTCTGGAAACACCATATATTTT CATSGSTSGGSSGNTIYF TRBJ1-3 NA TRBV15 NA
TGCAGTGCTAGAGTACAGAGTGAAGCTTTCTTT CSARVQSEAFF TRBJ1-1 NA TRBV20-1 NA
TGTGCCAGCAGCAAAGGACAGGGTCCAATGGGGCCCCAGCATTTT CASSKGQGPMGPQHF TRBJ1-5 NA TRBV21-1 NA
TGTGCCAGCAGCTTGGCCGGACAGAGCGGAGAATCACCCCTCCACTTT CASSLAGQSGESPLHF TRBJ1-6 NA TRBV5-6 NA
TGTGCCAGCAGCTTAGCGATCCGCGGGAGGGAAAATTCACCCCTCCACTTT CASSLAIRGRENSPLHF TRBJ1-6 NA TRBV11-2 NA
TGCGCCAGCAGCACTCGACTAGCGGGAGATACGCAGTATTTT CASSTRLAGDTQYF TRBJ2-3 NA TRBV5-1 TRBD2
TGTGCCAGCTCACCATTGTACAAGGGACAGGGGGAACCCCTCGGAAACACCATATATTTT CASSPLYKGQGEPLGNTIYF TRBJ1-3 NA TRBV18 TRBD1
TGCAGCGTGGTAGGCGGCGGAGCTTTCTTT CSVVGGGAFF TRBJ1-1 NA TRBV29-1 NA
TGTGCCTGGAGGTCCCGGGACAGGTACAATGAGCAGTTCTTC CAWRSRDRYNEQFF TRBJ2-1 once TRBV30 TRBD1
TGTGCCAGCAGTGAATTGACAGTAACCCTCGGGCAGCCCCAGCATTTT CASSELTVTLGQPQHF TRBJ1-5 NA TRBV6-1 NA